This TCR beta chain was identified in a study of blood T cell repertoires in COVID-19. Study as a whole: Spain, Italy and the United States supplied samples that represented acute and convalescent COVID-19.

The CDR3 runs to 17 residues. The data were produced by immunoSEQ multiplex PCR, yet TCRdb's version contains in-frame clones alone and is incomplete. The repertoire holds about 130,000 clones, over 80% seen once, with over 9.5% in the top ten. The receptor was derived from a man between 60 and 75 years old with acute or convalescent COVID-19. J is TRBJ1-2 and V is TRBV21-1. TRBV21-1 is marked as a pseudogene. The sequencing input was peripheral blood. The CDR3 DNA is TGTGCCAGCAGCAATAAATATGCGCTGAAATACGTCTATGGCTACACCTTC. Translated, it gives CASSNKYALKYVYGYTF.